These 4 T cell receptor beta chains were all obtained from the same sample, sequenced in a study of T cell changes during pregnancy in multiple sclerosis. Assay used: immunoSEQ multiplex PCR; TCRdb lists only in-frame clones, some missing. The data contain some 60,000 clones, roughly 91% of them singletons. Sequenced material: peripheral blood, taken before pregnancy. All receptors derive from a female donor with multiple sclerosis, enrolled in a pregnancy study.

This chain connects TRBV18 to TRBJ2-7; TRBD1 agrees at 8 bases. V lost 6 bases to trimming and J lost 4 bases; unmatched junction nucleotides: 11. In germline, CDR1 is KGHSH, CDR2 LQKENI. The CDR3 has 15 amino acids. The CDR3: CASSRTGTGGYEQYF. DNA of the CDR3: TGTGCCAGCTCCCGCACCGGGACAGGCGGTTACGAGCAGTACTTC.

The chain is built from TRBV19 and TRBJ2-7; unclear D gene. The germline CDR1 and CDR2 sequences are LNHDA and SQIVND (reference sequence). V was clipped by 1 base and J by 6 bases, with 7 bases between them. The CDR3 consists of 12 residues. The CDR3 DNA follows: TGTGCCAGTAGTATAGGTGAAGCCGAGCAGTACTTC. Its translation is CASSIGEAEQYF. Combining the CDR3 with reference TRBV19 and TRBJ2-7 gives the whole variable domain DGGITQSPKYLFRKEGQNVTLSCEQNLNHDAMYWYRQDPGQGLRLIYYSQIVNDFQKGDIAEGYSVSREKKESFPLTVTSAQKNPTAFYLCASSIGEAEQYFGPGTRLTVT.

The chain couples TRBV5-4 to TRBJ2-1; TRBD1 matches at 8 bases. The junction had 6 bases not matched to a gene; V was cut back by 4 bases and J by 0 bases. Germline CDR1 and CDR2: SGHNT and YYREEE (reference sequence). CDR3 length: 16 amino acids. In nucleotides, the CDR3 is TGTGCCAGCAGCCGCGACAGGGGTAACTCCTACAATGAGCAGTTCTTC. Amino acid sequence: CASSRDRGNSYNEQFF.

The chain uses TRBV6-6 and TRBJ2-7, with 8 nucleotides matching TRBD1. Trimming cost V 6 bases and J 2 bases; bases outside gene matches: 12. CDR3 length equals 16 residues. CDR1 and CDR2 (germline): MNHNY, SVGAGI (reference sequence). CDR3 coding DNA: TGTGCCAGCAGCCGCCCCTCGACAGGGGTTGCCTACGAGCAGTACTTC. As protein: CASSRPSTGVAYEQYF.